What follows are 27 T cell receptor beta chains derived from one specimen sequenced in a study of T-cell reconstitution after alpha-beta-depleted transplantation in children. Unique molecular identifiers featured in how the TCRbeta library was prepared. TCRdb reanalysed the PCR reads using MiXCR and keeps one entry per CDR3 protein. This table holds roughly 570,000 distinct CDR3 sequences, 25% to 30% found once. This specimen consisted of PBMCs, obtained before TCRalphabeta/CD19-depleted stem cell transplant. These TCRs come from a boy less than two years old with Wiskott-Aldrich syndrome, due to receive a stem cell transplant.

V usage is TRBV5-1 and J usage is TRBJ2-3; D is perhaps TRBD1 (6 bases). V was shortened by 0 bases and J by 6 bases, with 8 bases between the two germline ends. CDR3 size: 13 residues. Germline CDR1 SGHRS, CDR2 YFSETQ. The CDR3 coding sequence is TGCGCCAGCAGCTTGGCCAGGGGCGATACGCAGTATTTT. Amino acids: CASSLARGDTQYF.

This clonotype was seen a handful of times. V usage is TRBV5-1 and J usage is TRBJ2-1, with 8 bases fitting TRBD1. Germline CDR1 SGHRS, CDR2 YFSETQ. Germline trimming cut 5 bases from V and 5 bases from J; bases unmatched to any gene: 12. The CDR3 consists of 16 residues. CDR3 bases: TGCGCCAGCAGTTCGATCGACAGGGGAGGTGACAATGAGCAGTTCTTC. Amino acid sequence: CASSSIDRGGDNEQFF.

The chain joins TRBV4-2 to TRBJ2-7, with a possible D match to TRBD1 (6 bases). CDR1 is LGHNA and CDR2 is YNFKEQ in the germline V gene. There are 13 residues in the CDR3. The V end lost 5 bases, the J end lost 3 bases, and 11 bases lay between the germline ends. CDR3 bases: TGTGCCAGCAGCACTGGACAGTTCTACGAGCAGTACTTC. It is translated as CASSTGQFYEQYF.

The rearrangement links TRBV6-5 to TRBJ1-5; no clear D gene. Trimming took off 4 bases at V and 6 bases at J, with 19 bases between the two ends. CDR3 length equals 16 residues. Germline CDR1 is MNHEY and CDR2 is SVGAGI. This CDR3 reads CASSCSQGVKSQPQHF. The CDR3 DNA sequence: TGTGCCAGCAGTTGCTCCCAAGGAGTTAAAAGTCAGCCCCAGCATTTT.

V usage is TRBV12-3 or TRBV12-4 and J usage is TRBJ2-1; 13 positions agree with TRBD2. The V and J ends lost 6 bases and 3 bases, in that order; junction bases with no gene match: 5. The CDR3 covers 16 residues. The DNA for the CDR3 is TGTGCCAGCAGCGCAGGACTAGCGGGAGACTACAATGAGCAGTTCTTC. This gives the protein CASSAGLAGDYNEQFF.

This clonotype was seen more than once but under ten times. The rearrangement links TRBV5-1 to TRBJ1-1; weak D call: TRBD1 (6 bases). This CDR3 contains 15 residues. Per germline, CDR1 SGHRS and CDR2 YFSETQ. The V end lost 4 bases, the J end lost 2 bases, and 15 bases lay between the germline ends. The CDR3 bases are TGCGCCAGCAGCAGGGGGACCGGGAAAAACACTGAAGCTTTCTTT. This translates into CASSRGTGKNTEAFF.

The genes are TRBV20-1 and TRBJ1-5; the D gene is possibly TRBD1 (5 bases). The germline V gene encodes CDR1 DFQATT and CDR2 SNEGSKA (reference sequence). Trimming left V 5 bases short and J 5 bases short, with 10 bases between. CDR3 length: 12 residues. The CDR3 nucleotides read TGCAGTGCTGGGGACCCTTATCAGCCCCAGCATTTT. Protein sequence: CSAGDPYQPQHF.

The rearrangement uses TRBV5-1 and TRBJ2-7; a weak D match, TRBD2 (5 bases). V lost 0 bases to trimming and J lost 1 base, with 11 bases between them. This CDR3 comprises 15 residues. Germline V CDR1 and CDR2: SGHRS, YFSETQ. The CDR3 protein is CASSLVGVGSYEQYF. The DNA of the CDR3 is TGCGCCAGCAGCTTGGTCGGGGTAGGGTCCTACGAGCAGTACTTC.

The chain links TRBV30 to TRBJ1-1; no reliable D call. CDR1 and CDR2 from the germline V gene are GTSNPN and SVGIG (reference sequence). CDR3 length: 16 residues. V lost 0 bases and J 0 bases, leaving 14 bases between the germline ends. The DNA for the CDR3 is TGTGCCTGGAGTGTAAGGCACCCCGGCGTGAACACTGAAGCTTTCTTT. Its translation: CAWSVRHPGVNTEAFF.

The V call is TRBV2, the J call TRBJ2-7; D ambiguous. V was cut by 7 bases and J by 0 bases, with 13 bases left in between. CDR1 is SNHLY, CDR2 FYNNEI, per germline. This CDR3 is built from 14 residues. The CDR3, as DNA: TGTGCCAGCACACTGGAAGGGAACTCCTACGAGCAGTACTTC. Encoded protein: CASTLEGNSYEQYF.

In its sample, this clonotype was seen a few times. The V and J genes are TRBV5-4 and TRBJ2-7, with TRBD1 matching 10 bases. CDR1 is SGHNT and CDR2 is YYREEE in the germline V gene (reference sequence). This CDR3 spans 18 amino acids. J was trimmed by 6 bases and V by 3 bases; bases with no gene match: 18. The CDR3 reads CASSSRVGRGQGNFEQYF. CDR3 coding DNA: TGTGCCAGCAGCTCCCGAGTGGGGCGGGGACAGGGGAATTTCGAGCAGTACTTC.

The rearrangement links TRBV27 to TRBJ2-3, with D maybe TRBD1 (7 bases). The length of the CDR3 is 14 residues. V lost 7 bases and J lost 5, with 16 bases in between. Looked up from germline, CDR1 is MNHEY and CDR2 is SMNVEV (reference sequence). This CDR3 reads CASTETGRRDTQYF. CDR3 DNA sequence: TGTGCCAGCACCGAGACAGGGAGGAGAGATACGCAGTATTTT.

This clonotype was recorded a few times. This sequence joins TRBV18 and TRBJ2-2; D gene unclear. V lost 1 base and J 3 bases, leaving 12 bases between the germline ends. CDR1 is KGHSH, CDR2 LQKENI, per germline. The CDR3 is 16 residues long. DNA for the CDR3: TGTGCCAGCTCACCACTATGGGGTACGGACACCGGGGAGCTGTTTTTT. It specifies CASSPLWGTDTGELFF.

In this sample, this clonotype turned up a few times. CDR3 DNA: TGTGCCAGCAGCGAACGTGCTCGGGAGGGCCTCGGGGACGAGCAGTTCTTC. Its translation: CASSERAREGLGDEQFF. The chain couples TRBV4-2 to TRBJ2-1; 8 bases fit TRBD2. The germline V gene encodes CDR1 LGHNA and CDR2 YNFKEQ. The CDR3 contains 17 residues. Trimming took 5 bases from V and 10 from J; bases not matched to a gene: 19.

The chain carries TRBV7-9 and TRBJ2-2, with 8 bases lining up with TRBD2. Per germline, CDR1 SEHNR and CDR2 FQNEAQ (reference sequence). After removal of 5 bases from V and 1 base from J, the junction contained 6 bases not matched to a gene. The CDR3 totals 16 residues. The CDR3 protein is CASSPRTSWNTGELFF. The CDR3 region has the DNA TGTGCCAGCAGCCCTCGGACTAGCTGGAACACCGGGGAGCTGTTTTTT.

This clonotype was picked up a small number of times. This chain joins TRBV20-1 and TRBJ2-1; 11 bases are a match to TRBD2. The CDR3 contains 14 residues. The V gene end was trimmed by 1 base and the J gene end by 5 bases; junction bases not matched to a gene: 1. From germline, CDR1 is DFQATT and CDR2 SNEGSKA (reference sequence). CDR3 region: CSARAGLADNEQFF. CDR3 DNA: TGCAGTGCTAGAGCGGGACTAGCGGACAATGAGCAGTTCTTC.

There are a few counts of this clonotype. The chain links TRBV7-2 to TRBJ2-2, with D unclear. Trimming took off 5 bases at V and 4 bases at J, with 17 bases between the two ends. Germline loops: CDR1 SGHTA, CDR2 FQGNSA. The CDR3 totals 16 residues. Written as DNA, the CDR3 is TGTGCCAGCAGCCCAGATAGGGCGGTAATCACCGGGGAGCTGTTTTTT. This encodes CASSPDRAVITGELFF.

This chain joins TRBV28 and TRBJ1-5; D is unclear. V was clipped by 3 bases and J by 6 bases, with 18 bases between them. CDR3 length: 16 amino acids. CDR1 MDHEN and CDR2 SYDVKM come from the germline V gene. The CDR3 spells CASSFLARLVGQPQHF. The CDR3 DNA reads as TGTGCCAGCAGTTTTTTAGCGAGATTGGTAGGTCAGCCCCAGCATTTT.

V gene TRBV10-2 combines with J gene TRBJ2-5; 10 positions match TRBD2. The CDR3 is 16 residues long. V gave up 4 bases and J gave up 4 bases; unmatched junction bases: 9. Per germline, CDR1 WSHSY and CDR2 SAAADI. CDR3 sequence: CASSVFLAGVRETQYF. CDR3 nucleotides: TGCGCCAGCAGTGTTTTCCTAGCGGGAGTTCGAGAGACCCAGTACTTC.

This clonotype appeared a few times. This CDR3 reads CASSFQGPIGTDTQYF. For the CDR3, the DNA is TGTGCCAGCAGCTTCCAAGGGCCAATAGGCACAGATACGCAGTATTTT. The gene calls are TRBV7-9 and TRBJ2-3; D is ambiguous. Germline-derived CDR1 and CDR2 are SEHNR and FQNEAQ (reference sequence). Trimming left V 3 bases short and J 1 base short, with 14 bases between. The CDR3 consists of 16 residues.

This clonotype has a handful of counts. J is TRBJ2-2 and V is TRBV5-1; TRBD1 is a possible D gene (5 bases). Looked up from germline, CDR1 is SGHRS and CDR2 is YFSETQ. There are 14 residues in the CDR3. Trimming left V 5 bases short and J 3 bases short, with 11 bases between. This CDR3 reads CASRFDSYTGELFF. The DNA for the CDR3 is TGCGCCAGCAGGTTTGACAGCTACACCGGGGAGCTGTTTTTT.

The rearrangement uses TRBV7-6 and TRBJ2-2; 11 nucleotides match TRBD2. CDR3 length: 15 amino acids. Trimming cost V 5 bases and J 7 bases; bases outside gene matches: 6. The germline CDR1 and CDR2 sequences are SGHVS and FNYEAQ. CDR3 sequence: CASSRALAGGGELFF. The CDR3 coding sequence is TGTGCCAGCAGCCGTGCCCTAGCGGGAGGCGGGGAGCTGTTTTTT. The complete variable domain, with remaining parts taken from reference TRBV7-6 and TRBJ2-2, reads GAGVSQSPRYKVTKRGQDVALRCDPISGHVSLYWYRQALGQGPEFLTYFNYEAQQDKSGLPNDRFSAERPEGSISTLTIQRTEQRDSAMYRCASSRALAGGGELFFGEGSRLTVL.

The CDR3 reads CASSPYPGPQTQYF. DNA of the CDR3: TGTGCCAGCAGCCCCTACCCTGGGCCCCAAACGCAGTATTTT. The genes are TRBV7-3 and TRBJ2-3; no clear D. V gave up 5 bases and J gave up 9 bases, with 18 bases separating them. This CDR3 has 14 residues. Germline-derived CDR1 and CDR2 are SGHTA and FQGTGA.

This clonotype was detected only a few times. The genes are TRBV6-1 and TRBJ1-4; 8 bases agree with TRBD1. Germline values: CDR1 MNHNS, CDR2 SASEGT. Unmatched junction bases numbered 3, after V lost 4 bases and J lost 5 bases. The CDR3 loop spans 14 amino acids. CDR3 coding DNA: TGTGCCAGCAGTGTCGGACAGGGAAATGAAAAACTGTTTTTT. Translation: CASSVGQGNEKLFF.

The CDR3 reads CASSQGQFNHEQYF. CDR3 nucleotide sequence: TGCGCCAGCAGCCAGGGACAGTTCAACCACGAGCAGTACTTC. The rearrangement uses TRBV5-1 and TRBJ2-7; 7 positions match TRBD1. This CDR3 has 14 amino acids. V dropped 4 bases and J dropped 5; count of bases not matched to a gene: 9. Germline loops: CDR1 SGHRS, CDR2 YFSETQ.

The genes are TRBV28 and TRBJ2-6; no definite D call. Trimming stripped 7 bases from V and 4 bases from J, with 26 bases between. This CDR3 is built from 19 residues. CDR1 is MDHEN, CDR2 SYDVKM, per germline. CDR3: CASNSNLRRLRPGANVLTF. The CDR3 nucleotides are TGTGCCAGCAACTCGAACCTGAGACGCCTACGACCAGGGGCCAACGTCCTGACTTTC. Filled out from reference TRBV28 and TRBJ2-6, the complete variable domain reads DVKVTQSSRYLVKRTGEKVFLECVQDMDHENMFWYRQDPGLGLRLIYFSYDVKMKEKGDIPEGYSVSREKKERFSLILESASTNQTSMYLCASNSNLRRLRPGANVLTFGAGSRLTVL.

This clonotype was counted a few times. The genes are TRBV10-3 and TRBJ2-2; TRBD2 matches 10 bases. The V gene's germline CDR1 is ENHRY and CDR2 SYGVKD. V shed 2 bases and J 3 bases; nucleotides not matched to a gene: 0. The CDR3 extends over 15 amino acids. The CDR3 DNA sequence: TGTGCCATCAGTGAGAGCGGGAGGGACACCGGGGAGCTGTTTTTT. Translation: CAISESGRDTGELFF.